This T cell receptor beta chain was identified during a study of response to subunit inactivated influenza vaccine. TCRdb re-called the RT-PCR reads with MiXCR, one entry per CDR3 protein. The sample has about 540,000 distinct CDR3 sequences; under 30% are singletons. The germline V and J ends were trimmed by 3 bases and 7 bases, with 22 bases remaining between them. The CDR3 runs to 17 residues. The germline V gene has CDR1 KGHSH and CDR2 LQKENI. Of note for this clonotype: Its antigen is as yet unknown.

Study results and caveats: The authors put forward the suggestion that each seasonal influenza vaccination may bring in only a limited number of new T cells.

The data also belong to a second study, concerning T cells expressing NK-cell markers. That work states: cDNA encoding TCR beta was synthesized via 5'RACE template switching incorporating UMIs. Cells sorted as CD3+CD56+NKG2C+, CD3+CD56+NKG2C- and CD3+CD56-NKG2C+ T cells supplied the TCR beta repertoires. Several of the donors carried dominant NKG2C+ clonotypes that took up roughly 1.0-8% of their CD8+ T cells. The CD3+CD56-NKG2C+ fraction of several donors was likewise dominated by these clonotypes.

The material sequenced was CD4+ T cells sorted from PBMCs, taken less than 13 days after vaccination. The receptor was derived from a man aged 50 to 59 who received an inactivated influenza vaccine. The chain uses TRBV18 and TRBJ2-1; D not resolved. CDR3 coding DNA: TGTGCCAGCTCACCGGCGCTCGAAAGGGTAACTGGGAATGAGCAGTTCTTC. Translated: CASSPALERVTGNEQFF.